This T cell receptor (beta chain) comes out of a study of blood T cell repertoires in COVID-19. Study information: From T cells, B-cell-depleted T cells, or PBMCs came the material, which was cDNA or gDNA.

In germline, CDR1 is SGHNT, CDR2 YYREEE (reference sequence). The CDR3 runs 13 residues. V was clipped by 0 bases and J by 7 bases, with 8 bases between them. This table comes from immunoSEQ multiplex PCR, and its TCRdb copy is limited to in-frame clones, with some not included. The profile shows roughly 110,000 clones, around 90% of them singletons. The TCR sequence derives from a man aged 35-49 years with active or convalescent COVID-19. This chain connects TRBV5-4 to TRBJ1-5; D unresolved. The sample taken for sequencing was peripheral blood. The chain's CDR3 is CASSLGSSQPQHF. DNA for the CDR3: TGTGCCAGCAGCTTGGGCAGTTCACAGCCCCAGCATTTT.